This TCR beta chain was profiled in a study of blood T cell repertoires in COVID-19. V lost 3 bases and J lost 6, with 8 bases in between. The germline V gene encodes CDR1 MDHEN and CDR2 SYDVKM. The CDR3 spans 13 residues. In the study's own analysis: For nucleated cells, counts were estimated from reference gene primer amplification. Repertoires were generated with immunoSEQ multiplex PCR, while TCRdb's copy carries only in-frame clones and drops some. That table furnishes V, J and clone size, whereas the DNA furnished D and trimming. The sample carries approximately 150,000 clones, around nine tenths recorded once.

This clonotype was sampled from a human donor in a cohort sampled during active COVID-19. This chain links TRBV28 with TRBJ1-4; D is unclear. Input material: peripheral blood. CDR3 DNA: TGTGCCAGCAGTTTTACGACTGATGAAAAACTGTTTTTT. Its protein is CASSFTTDEKLFF.